A selection of T cell receptor beta chains follows, all from one sample in a study of cytomegalovirus exposure and HLA in healthy donors. Assay: immunoSEQ multiplex PCR; the TCRdb copy retains only in-frame clones and omits some. The listing contains 140,000 to 150,000 clones. Sequences were obtained from PBMCs. Every receptor here comes from a male donor in good health and CMV-seronegative. CDR3s leave out the opening cysteine and the closing phenylalanine or tryptophan. Fields, in order: CDR3 length, V gene, CDR3 protein.

CDR3 length: 12; V gene: TRBV15; CDR3 protein: ATSRDRGYSEAF
CDR3 length: 15; V gene: TRBV18; CDR3 protein: ASSPGASLPSGNTIY
CDR3 length: 15; V gene: TRBV4-3; CDR3 protein: ASSQVPTRGRDYGYT
CDR3 length: 13; V gene: TRBV2; CDR3 protein: ASRAGTGFSYEQY
CDR3 length: 15; V gene: TRBV4-2; CDR3 protein: ASSQGDRKRLNYGYT
CDR3 length: 11; V gene: TRBV18; CDR3 protein: ASSQGQVTEAF
CDR3 length: 13; V gene: TRBV28; CDR3 protein: ASSLVQAVNTEAF
CDR3 length: 11; V gene: TRBV4-1; CDR3 protein: ASSQEVAGGYT
CDR3 length: 13; V gene: TRBV19; CDR3 protein: ASRVPGAFDNEQF
CDR3 length: 9; V gene: TRBV30; CDR3 protein: AWSSGEGYT
CDR3 length: 13; V gene: TRBV19; CDR3 protein: ASSTGTAQAYEQY
CDR3 length: 14; V gene: TRBV19; CDR3 protein: ASSPRAQAGPYEQY
CDR3 length: 10; V gene: TRBV29-1; CDR3 protein: SVVRGGTEAF
CDR3 length: 12; V gene: TRBV27; CDR3 protein: ASSLEQMNTEAF
CDR3 length: 12; V gene: TRBV28; CDR3 protein: ASSLMGGGTEAF
CDR3 length: 9; V gene: TRBV20-1; CDR3 protein: SAPLVTEAF
CDR3 length: 13; V gene: TRBV5-6; CDR3 protein: ASSRPGQGPYEQY
CDR3 length: 13; V gene: TRBV5-5; CDR3 protein: ASSLAGTGNQPQH
CDR3 length: 10; V gene: TRBV30; CDR3 protein: AWSVGGAEQY
CDR3 length: 11; V gene: TRBV6-6; CDR3 protein: ASNLGHSYEQY
CDR3 length: 13; V gene: TRBV5-1; CDR3 protein: ASSLRRGQTGEQY
CDR3 length: 17; V gene: TRBV19; CDR3 protein: ASSKVVVRGTGDPTEAF
CDR3 length: 12; V gene: TRBV19; CDR3 protein: ASSTSLGNTEAF
CDR3 length: 11; V gene: TRBV7-2; CDR3 protein: ASSLDLGRGYT
CDR3 length: 12; V gene: TRBV30; CDR3 protein: AWSVLAGANVLT
CDR3 length: 13; V gene: TRBV18; CDR3 protein: ASSRLPTGTEKLF
CDR3 length: 13; V gene: TRBV5-1; CDR3 protein: ASSLGGHGYNEQF
CDR3 length: 12; V gene: TRBV7-6; CDR3 protein: ASSLGQDFTEAF
CDR3 length: 12; V gene: TRBV7-3; CDR3 protein: ASSPGEAGGTQY
CDR3 length: 13; V gene: TRBV5-1; CDR3 protein: ASTGTGASGNTIY
CDR3 length: 13; V gene: TRBV2; CDR3 protein: ASRFASGGYNEQF
CDR3 length: 15; V gene: TRBV7-6; CDR3 protein: ASSQPTGGRSSYEQY
CDR3 length: 14; V gene: TRBV19; CDR3 protein: ASSPGGGSSYNEQF
CDR3 length: 15; V gene: TRBV27; CDR3 protein: ASSSPRLAGGSYEQY
CDR3 length: 12; V gene: TRBV4-2; CDR3 protein: ASSQSPSTDTQY
CDR3 length: 14; V gene: TRBV7-6; CDR3 protein: ASSLVARRQVDTQY
CDR3 length: 13; V gene: TRBV7-8; CDR3 protein: ASSLRTGHAGELF
CDR3 length: 14; V gene: TRBV6-5; CDR3 protein: ASSYFGLSGANVLT
CDR3 length: 15; V gene: TRBV7-9; CDR3 protein: ASSPRSADRMNTEAF
CDR3 length: 12; V gene: TRBV30; CDR3 protein: AWSVARYNEKLF
CDR3 length: 13; V gene: TRBV6-1; CDR3 protein: ASRGQRLSTDTQY
CDR3 length: 16; V gene: TRBV30; CDR3 protein: AWSVSFLAGEFYNEQF
CDR3 length: 13; V gene: TRBV5-6; CDR3 protein: ASSLAGSGNSPLH
CDR3 length: 12; V gene: TRBV7-2; CDR3 protein: ASSFLGVLDTQY
CDR3 length: 11; V gene: TRBV30; CDR3 protein: AWTGFQGEKLF
CDR3 length: 11; V gene: TRBV27; CDR3 protein: ASRVGSSYEQY
CDR3 length: 12; V gene: TRBV28; CDR3 protein: AIQTSLSSYEQY
CDR3 length: 13; V gene: TRBV4-2; CDR3 protein: ASSQELTRQETQY
CDR3 length: 12; V gene: TRBV10-2; CDR3 protein: ASSGLAGAYEQY
CDR3 length: 13; V gene: TRBV6-5; CDR3 protein: ASSFTGTGGPEAF
CDR3 length: 12; V gene: TRBV5-1; CDR3 protein: ASSGGQGPYEQY